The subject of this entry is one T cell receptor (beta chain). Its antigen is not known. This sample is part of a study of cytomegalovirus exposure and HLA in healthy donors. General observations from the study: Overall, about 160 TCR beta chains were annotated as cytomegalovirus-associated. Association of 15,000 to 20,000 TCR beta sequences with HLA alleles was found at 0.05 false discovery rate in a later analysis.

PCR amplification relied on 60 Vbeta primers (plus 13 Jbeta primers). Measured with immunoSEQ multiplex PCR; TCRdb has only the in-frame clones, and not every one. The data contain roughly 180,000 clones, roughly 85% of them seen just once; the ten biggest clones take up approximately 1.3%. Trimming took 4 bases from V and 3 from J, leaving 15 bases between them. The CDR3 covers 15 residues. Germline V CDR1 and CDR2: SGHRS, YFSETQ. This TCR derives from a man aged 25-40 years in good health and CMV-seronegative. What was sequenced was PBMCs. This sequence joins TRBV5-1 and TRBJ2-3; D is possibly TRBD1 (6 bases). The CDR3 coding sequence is TGCGCCAGCAGCCTACGGGACACCTGGACAGATACGCAGTATTTT. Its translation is CASSLRDTWTDTQYF.